The entry below gives a single TCR beta chain sequence along with its context. The antigen is unknown. The record originates from a study of stem cell transplantation in POMP-related autoinflammatory disease. Study observations and caveats: Patients with PRAID showed a restricted number of unique TRB V-J gene pairings. In patients with PRAID, every analyzed T-cell subset tended to show lower diversity and higher clonality.

TCRdb's copy holds only in-frame clones and misses some; the assay was immunoSEQ multiplex PCR. The repertoire consists of tens of thousands of clones, with approximately 91% occurring once and the leading ten covering 0.55% to 0.85%. V dropped 4 bases and J dropped 8 bases, with 10 bases sitting between them. Germline CDR1 DFQATT, CDR2 SNEGSKA (reference sequence). The CDR3 runs to 11 residues. The starting material was CD4+ T cells from PBMCs, obtained after stem cell transplantation. V gene TRBV20-1 combines with J gene TRBJ2-3, with a possible D match to TRBD2 (5 bases). This receptor was identified in a human patient with POMP-related autoinflammation and immune dysregulation (PRAID). The T cells may come from the graft donor. CDR3: CSAIIRGTQYF. The CDR3 DNA sequence: TGCAGTGCTATCATTCGGGGTACGCAGTATTTT.